This T cell receptor (beta chain) was recovered during a study of T cells in Graves' hyperthyroidism and ophthalmopathy. Study-wide background: Peripheral blood was acquired at first diagnosis, ahead of any therapy whatsoever.

Each diagnosis was grounded in clinical symptoms, serum thyroxine and TRAb, thyroid ultrasound, and orbital computed tomography. Cells are PBMCs isolated from over 7.5 ml of fresh blood. Amplification of TCR beta CDR3 regions used RNA as the template. The TCR CDR3 was amplified in a first-round RT-PCR using the HTBI primer set. TCRdb reanalysed the multiplex PCR reads using MiXCR and keeps one entry per CDR3 protein. The sample yields a few hundred thousand distinct CDR3 sequences, roughly 15% seen once. Germline loops: CDR1 MDHEN, CDR2 SYDVKM. V lost 4 bases and J 1 base, leaving 19 bases between the germline ends. CDR3 size: 17 residues. Study-level results: Most clonotypes expanded in the thyroid (above 0.001) were also present in blood.

This clonotype was seen a few times. Its antigen is still unknown. A much larger clone sits a single nucleotide away, making a read error possible. This chain links TRBV28 with TRBJ1-1; unclear D gene. This TCR derives from a woman in her 30s with Graves' ophthalmopathy. Input material: blood. For the CDR3, the DNA is TGTGCCAGCAGTTCCTTATTGGCCCGGTCAAAGAACACTGAAGCTTTCTTT. Protein product: CASSSLLARSKNTEAFF. Full variable domain (outside the CDR3, taken from reference TRBV28 and TRBJ1-1): DVKVTQSSRYLVKRTGEKVFLECVQDMDHENMFWYRQDPGLGLRLIYFSYDVKMKEKGDIPEGYSVSREKKERFSLILESASTNQTSMYLCASSSLLARSKNTEAFFGQGTRLTVV.